Listed here is a single TCR beta chain. Antigen unknown. Template switching by 5'RACE produced TCR cDNA, adding a universal primer site and UMIs. TCRdb re-called the 5' RACE reads through MiXCR, storing one row per CDR3 protein. This sample has about 550,000 distinct CDR3 sequences; 19% occur once, and the top ten carry approximately 15%. The data were obtained in a study of T cells after yellow fever vaccination. This CDR3 has 12 amino acids. Trimming left V 7 bases short and J 4 bases short, with 11 bases between. Germline V gene lookup returns CDR1 MNHEY and CDR2 SVGAGI. Study results and limitations: Although most clonotypes did not, a small share appeared in both CD4 and CD8 compartments. Clones from primary vaccination mostly reappeared after the booster (roughly 95% CD4, around 90% CD8).

The V and J genes are TRBV6-5 and TRBJ2-7, with a possible D match to TRBD2 (6 bases). The clonotype originates from a man younger than 45 who received the YFV17D yellow fever vaccine. The sample in question was PBMCs, obtained 15 days after the yellow fever booster vaccination. This CDR3 reads CASTDGGYEQYF. CDR3 nucleotide sequence: TGTGCCAGCACCGACGGGGGTTACGAGCAGTACTTC.